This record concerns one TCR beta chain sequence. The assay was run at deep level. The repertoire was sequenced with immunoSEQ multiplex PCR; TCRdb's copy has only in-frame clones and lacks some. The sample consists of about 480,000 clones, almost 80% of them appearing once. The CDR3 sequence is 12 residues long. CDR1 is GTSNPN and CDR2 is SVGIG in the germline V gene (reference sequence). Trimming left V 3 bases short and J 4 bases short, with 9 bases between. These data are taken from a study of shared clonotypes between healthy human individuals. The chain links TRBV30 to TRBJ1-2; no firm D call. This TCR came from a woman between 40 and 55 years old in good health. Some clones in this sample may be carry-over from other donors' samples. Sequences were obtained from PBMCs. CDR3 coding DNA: TGTGCCTGGAGGAATGAGATCTATGGCTACACCTTC. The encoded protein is CAWRNEIYGYTF. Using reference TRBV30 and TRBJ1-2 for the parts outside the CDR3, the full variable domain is SQTIHQWPATLVQPVGSPLSLECTVEGTSNPNLYWYRQAAGRGLQLLFYSVGIGQISSEVPQNLSASRPQDRQFILSSKKLLLSDSGFYLCAWRNEIYGYTFGSGTRLTVV.